The present T cell receptor (beta chain) was sequenced within a study of T cells in women clearing cervical HPV infection (dated by TCRdb to 2016 to 2019). About the study as a whole: Cases were 20 to 25 women with histologically confirmed HPV16-related CIN3 or worse, including a couple of invasive cancers. Controls were 25 or so women whose single incident HPV16 infection cleared within 12 months without precancer or cancer developing. Blood from cases was collected at the visit at which the lesion was first identified, whereas blood from controls was collected once infection was no longer detected. For cases, the median interval between lesion detection and blood sampling was more than 130 days, with an interquartile range of about 80 to 210 days. HLA typing was available for only a few women, so HLA type could not be excluded as a confounder. This exploratory proof-of-principle case-control study, nested within the Guanacaste HPV Natural History Study in Costa Rica, compared TCR repertoires among women with different cervical HPV16 outcomes. Cases and controls were matched on age within five years and on year of sample collection. Median age was about 32 years in cases versus 38 to 45 in controls, and baseline characteristics did not differ significantly. The parent cohort enrolled over 8,500 women aged 18 or older in Guanacaste, Costa Rica, in about 1993 to 1995 and followed the women for 7 to 8 years. As quality controls, five blinded duplicates were added to each group, bringing the total to 60 or so samples made up of roughly 50 participants and some 10 replicates. Here is what the overall study found, with its caveats: Whether associations preceded infection or resulted from infection could not be shown with the cross-sectional design, and effector/memory subsets and HPV-specific T cells were not isolated. By combining richness with V gene abundances, random forest classifiers separated cases from controls with an estimated AUC of under 0.85. Because the number of T cells in each sample was unknown, differences in richness could reflect differing T-cell content rather than repertoire biology. Cases had lower TRBV6-7 relative abundance than controls (0.11% versus 0.16%; Bonferroni P = 0.0008). TCR repertoire richness was significantly higher in CIN3+ cases than in controls across sequencing depths, while evenness did not differ.

To note about this clone: No antigen is known for it. The read gets to within 3 residues of the CDR3 end, and the germline J gene fills in the rest.

Every participant had a single incident cervical HPV16 infection, and prevalent HPV16 infections were excluded. Cervical HPV DNA was detected by MY09/MY11 PCR and genotyped by dot-blot hybridization. Approximately 15 mL of heparinized blood was centrifuged, after which the buffy coat was aliquoted, frozen at -30 degrees C, and then stored at -80 degrees C. Genomic DNA was extracted from buffy coat specimens using QIAGEN kits. The germline V gene provides CDR1 ENHRY and CDR2 SYGVKD. The CDR3, cysteine through phenylalanine, is 13 amino acids long. Part of the CDR3 DNA is given, 30 bases translated from base 1. At the junction V is shortened by 4 bases and J by 2 bases; bases outside the gene matches: 2. TCR beta CDR3 regions were amplified by multiplex PCR using the immunoSEQ assay from an average of approximately 1,200 ng genomic DNA per sample. The assay corrected primer bias using a complete synthetic TCR repertoire to establish an amplification baseline. The amplicons were sequenced on the Illumina platform. As for how the authors treated the data: Sequence errors were corrected by clustering with frequency ratios and a modified nearest-neighbor algorithm, and the sequences were then analyzed in the immunoSEQ Analyzer using IMGT gene definitions. At each rarefaction depth, TCR richness and evenness were averaged across 20 rarefaction repeats, and any sample with fewer sequences than the depth was left out. Relative abundances of V, D and J genes were compared between groups using Wilcoxon rank sum tests, with FDR correction applied. An intraclass correlation of just under 96% for TCR richness and an average of about 73% across 65 to 80 gene segments were obtained from the blinded duplicates. Entries here come from immuneACCESS through TCRdb and include only in-frame sequences with V and J called. Some clones fail to appear in such tables; in the studies checked, an unresolved V gene covers under half of the shortfall, and the cause of the remainder is unknown. Clone size and V and J calls were adopted from that table, with D and trimming inferred from the DNA. This sample's table has entries for roughly 40,000 clones. The ten largest clones take up 1.2% of the sample.

Sample: blood buffy coat. The rearranged chain carries TRBV10-3 and TRBJ2-7, with 7 middle bases fitting TRBD1. The source is a woman between 18 and 70 years old with a cervical HPV16 infection that either progressed to CIN3+ or cleared (not recorded which). The CDR3 corresponds to CAISADRTYEQYF. The covered CDR3 bases are TGTGCCATCAGTGCGGACAGGACCTACGAG.